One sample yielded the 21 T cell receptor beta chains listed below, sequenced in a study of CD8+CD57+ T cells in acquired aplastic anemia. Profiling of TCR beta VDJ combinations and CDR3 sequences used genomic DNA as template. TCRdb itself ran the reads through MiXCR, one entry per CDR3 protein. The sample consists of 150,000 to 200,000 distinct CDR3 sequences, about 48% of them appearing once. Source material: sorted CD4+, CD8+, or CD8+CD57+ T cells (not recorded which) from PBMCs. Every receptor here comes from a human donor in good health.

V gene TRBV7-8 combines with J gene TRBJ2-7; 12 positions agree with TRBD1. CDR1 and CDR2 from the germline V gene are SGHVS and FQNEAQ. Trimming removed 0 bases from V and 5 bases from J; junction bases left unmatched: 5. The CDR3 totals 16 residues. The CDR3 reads CASSLAGGQGANEQYF. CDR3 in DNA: TGTGCCAGCAGCTTAGCGGGGGGACAGGGGGCCAACGAGCAGTACTTC.

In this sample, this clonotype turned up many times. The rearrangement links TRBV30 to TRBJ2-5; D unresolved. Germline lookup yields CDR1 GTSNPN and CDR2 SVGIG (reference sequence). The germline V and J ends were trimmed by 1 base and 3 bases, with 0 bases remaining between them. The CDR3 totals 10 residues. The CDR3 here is CAWSEETQYF. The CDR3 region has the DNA TGTGCCTGGAGTGAAGAGACCCAGTACTTC.

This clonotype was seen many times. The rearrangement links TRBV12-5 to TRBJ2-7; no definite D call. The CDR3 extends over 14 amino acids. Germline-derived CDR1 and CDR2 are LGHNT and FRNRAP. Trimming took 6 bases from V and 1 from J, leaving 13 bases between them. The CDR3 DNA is TGTGCTAGTGGGCCCAGTCGCCGATCCTACGAGCAGTACTTC. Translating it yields CASGPSRRSYEQYF.

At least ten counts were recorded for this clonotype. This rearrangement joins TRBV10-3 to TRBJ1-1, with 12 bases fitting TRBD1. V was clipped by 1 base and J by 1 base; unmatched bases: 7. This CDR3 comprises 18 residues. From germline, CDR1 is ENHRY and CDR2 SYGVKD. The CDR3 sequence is CAISELAGQGAKNTEAFF. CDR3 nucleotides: TGTGCCATCAGTGAGTTAGCGGGACAGGGGGCCAAGAACACTGAAGCTTTCTTT.

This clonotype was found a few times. The CDR3 nucleotides are TGTGCCAGCAGTGCACAGGGCACCGAAGCTTTCTTT. Protein product: CASSAQGTEAFF. This sequence joins TRBV25-1 and TRBJ1-1, with TRBD1 as a possible D gene (6 bases). Germline CDR1 is MGHDK and CDR2 is SYGVNS. This CDR3 region has 12 residues. The V end lost 4 bases, the J end lost 8 bases, and 11 bases lay between the germline ends.

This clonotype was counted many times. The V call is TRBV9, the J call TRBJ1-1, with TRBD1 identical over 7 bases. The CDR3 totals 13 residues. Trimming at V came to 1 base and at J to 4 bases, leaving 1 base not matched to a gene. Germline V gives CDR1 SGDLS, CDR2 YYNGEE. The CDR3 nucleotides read TGTGCCAGCAGCGTACCAGGGGGCACTGAAGCTTTCTTT. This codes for CASSVPGGTEAFF.

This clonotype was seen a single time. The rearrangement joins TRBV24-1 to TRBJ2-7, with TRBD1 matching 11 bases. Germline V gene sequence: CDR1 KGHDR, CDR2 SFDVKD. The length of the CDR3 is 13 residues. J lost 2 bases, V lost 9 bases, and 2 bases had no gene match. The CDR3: CATGTGGAYEQYF. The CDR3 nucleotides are TGTGCCACCGGGACAGGGGGGGCCTACGAGCAGTACTTC.

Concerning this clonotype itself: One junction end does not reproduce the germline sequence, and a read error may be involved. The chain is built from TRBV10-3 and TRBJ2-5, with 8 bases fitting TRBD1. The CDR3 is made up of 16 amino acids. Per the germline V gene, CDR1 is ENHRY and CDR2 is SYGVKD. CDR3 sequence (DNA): TGTGCCATCAGTGAGCCGACAGGGGAAGGGGAAGAGACCCGGTACTTC. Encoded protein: CAISEPTGEGEETRYF.

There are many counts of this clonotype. CDR3 bases: TGCAGTGCAAAACCACCCGGGACAGGAGTAAACTATGGCTACACCTTC. Translation: CSAKPPGTGVNYGYTF. The gene calls are TRBV20-1 and TRBJ1-2; 8 nucleotides agree with TRBD1. Germline lookup yields CDR1 DFQATT and CDR2 SNEGSKA (reference sequence). CDR3 length: 16 amino acids. With 6 bases clipped from V and 2 bases from J, the junction kept 14 bases outside the gene matches.

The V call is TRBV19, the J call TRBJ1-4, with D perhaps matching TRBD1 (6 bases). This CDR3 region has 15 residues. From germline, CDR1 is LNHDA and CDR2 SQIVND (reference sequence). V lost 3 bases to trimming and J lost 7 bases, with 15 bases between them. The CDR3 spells CASSIQGRRSEKLFF. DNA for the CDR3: TGTGCCAGTAGTATTCAGGGGCGCAGGAGTGAAAAACTGTTTTTT. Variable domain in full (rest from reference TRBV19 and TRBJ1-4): DGGITQSPKYLFRKEGQNVTLSCEQNLNHDAMYWYRQDPGQGLRLIYYSQIVNDFQKGDIAEGYSVSREKKESFPLTVTSAQKNPTAFYLCASSIQGRRSEKLFFGSGTQLSVL.

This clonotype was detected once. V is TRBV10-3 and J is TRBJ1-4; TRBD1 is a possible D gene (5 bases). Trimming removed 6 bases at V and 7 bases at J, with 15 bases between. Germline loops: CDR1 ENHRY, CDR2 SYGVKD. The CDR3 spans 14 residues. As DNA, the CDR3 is TGTGCCATCAGCGGGGGATCGTCATCTGAAAAACTGTTTTTT. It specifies CAISGGSSSEKLFF.

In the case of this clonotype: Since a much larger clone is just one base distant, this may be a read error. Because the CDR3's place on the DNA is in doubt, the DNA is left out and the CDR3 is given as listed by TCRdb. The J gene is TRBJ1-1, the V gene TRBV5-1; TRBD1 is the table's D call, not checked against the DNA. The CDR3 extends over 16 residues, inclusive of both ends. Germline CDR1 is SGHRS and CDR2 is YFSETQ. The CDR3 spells CASSFGQGARNTEALF.

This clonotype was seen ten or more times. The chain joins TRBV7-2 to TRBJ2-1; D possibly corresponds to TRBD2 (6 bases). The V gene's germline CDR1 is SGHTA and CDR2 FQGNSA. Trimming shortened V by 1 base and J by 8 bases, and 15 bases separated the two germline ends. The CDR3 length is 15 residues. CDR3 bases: TGTGCCAGCAGCTTAGGGCTAGCGAGAAAGGATGAGCAGTTCTTC. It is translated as CASSLGLARKDEQFF.

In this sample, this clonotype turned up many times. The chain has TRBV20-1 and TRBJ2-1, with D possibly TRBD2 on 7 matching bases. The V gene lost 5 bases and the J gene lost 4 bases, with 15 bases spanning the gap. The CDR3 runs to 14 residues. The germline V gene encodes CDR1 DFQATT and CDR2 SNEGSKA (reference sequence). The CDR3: CSAGGGAEYNEQFF. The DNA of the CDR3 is TGCAGTGCTGGAGGGGGGGCCGAGTACAATGAGCAGTTCTTC.

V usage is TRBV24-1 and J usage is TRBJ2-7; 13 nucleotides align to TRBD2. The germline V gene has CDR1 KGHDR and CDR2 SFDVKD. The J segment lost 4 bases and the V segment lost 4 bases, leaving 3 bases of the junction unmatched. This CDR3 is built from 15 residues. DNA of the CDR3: TGTGCCACCAGTGACGGGACTAGCGGGATATACGAGCAGTACTTC. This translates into CATSDGTSGIYEQYF.

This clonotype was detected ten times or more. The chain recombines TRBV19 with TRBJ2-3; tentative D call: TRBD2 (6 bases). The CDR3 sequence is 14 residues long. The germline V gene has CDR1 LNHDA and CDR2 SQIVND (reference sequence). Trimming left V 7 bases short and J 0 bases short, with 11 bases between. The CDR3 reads CASTFGGSTDTQYF. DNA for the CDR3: TGTGCCAGTACTTTCGGGGGAAGCACAGATACGCAGTATTTT. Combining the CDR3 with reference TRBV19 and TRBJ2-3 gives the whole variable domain DGGITQSPKYLFRKEGQNVTLSCEQNLNHDAMYWYRQDPGQGLRLIYYSQIVNDFQKGDIAEGYSVSREKKESFPLTVTSAQKNPTAFYLCASTFGGSTDTQYFGPGTRLTVL.

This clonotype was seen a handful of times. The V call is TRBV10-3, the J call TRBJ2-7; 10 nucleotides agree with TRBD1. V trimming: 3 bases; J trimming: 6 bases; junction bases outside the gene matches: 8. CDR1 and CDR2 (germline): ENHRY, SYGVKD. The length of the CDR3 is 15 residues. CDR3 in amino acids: CAISDRDRGRGEQYF. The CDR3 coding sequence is TGTGCCATCAGTGACCGCGACAGGGGGCGCGGCGAGCAGTACTTC.

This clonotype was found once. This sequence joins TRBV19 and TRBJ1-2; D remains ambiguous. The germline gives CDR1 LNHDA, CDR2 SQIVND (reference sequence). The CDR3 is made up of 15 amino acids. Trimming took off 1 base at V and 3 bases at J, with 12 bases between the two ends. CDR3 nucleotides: TGTGCCAGTAGTATAGGCGCCCGAGGCTACTATGGCTACACCTTC. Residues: CASSIGARGYYGYTF. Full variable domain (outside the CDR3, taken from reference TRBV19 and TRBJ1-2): DGGITQSPKYLFRKEGQNVTLSCEQNLNHDAMYWYRQDPGQGLRLIYYSQIVNDFQKGDIAEGYSVSREKKESFPLTVTSAQKNPTAFYLCASSIGARGYYGYTFGSGTRLTVV.

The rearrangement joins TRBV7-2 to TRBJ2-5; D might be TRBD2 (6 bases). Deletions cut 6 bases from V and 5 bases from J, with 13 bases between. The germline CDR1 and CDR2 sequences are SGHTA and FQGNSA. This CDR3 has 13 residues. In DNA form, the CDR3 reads TGTGCCAGCAGTTCCTGGGGGGTGGAGACCCAGTACTTC. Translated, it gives CASSSWGVETQYF.

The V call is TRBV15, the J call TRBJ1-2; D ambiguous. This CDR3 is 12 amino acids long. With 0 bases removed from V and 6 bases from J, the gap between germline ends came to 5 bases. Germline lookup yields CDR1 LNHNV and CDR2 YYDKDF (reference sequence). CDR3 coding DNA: TGTGCCACCAGCAGAGATTCAAATGGCTACACCTTC. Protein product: CATSRDSNGYTF.

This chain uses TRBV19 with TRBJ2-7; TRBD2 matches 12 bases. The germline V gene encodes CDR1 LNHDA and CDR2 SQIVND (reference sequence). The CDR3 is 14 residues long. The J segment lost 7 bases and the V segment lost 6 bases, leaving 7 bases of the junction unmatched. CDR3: CASSRLAGVWEQYF. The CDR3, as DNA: TGTGCCAGTAGCAGACTAGCGGGAGTATGGGAGCAGTACTTC.